The clone carrying this T cell receptor beta chain was seen only a few times. These data belong to a study of blood T cell repertoires in COVID-19. Study in general: Both acute and convalescent COVID-19 samples were obtained from the United States, Italy and Spain.

The repertoire was sequenced with immunoSEQ multiplex PCR; TCRdb's copy has only in-frame clones and lacks some. The sample lists 60,000 to 75,000 clones, more than 60% occurring once. The sequenced material came from peripheral blood. The TCR comes from a woman aged 65 to 85 with acute or convalescent COVID-19.

CDR3 bases: TGTGCCAGCAGTGAATATGGGGGGGGGCAAGAGACCCAGTACTTC. The encoded protein is CASSEYGGGQETQYF. The V gene is TRBV2, the J gene TRBJ2-5; TRBD2 agrees at 7 bases. The germline V gene has CDR1 SNHLY and CDR2 FYNNEI. V shed 2 bases and J 2 bases; nucleotides not matched to a gene: 5. This CDR3 is built from 15 residues.